This entry lists 22 T cell receptor beta chains sequenced from one sample in a study of Ad26.COV2.S vaccination and SARS-CoV-2 variants. Repertoires were generated with immunoSEQ multiplex PCR, while TCRdb's copy carries only in-frame clones and drops some. This table holds about 420,000 clones, roughly 90% found once. Regarding treatment: 19 received Ad26.COV2.S at low or high dose, single or two shots; about 5 received placebo; per-sample allocation not given. Specimen acquisition occurred on day 63 following the initial vaccine or placebo injection. Sample: peripheral blood, taken in a trial of Ad26.COV2.S vaccine versus placebo. These TCRs come from a person aged 18 to 65 who received the Ad26.COV2.S COVID-19 vaccine or a placebo.

The chain links TRBV11-2 to TRBJ2-1; no definite D call. The CDR3 extends over 15 amino acids. The V gene's germline CDR1 is SGHAT and CDR2 FQNNGV. Trimming pared 2 bases from V and 4 bases from J, leaving 12 bases between. The CDR3 spells CASSLQNPDYNEQFF. CDR3 DNA sequence: TGTGCCAGCAGCTTACAAAATCCCGATTACAATGAGCAGTTCTTC.

The J gene is TRBJ2-3, the V gene TRBV10-3, with D perhaps TRBD2 (6 bases). Trimming took 6 bases from V and 0 from J, leaving 19 bases between them. The V gene's germline CDR1 is ENHRY and CDR2 SYGVKD. The CDR3 length is 17 residues. CDR3 nucleotides: TGTGCCATCAGGGCGGCGGGGCCGAAATCTAGCACAGATACGCAGTATTTT. It codes for CAIRAAGPKSSTDTQYF.

This chain joins TRBV28 and TRBJ1-6; no reliable D call. The germline V gene has CDR1 MDHEN and CDR2 SYDVKM. This CDR3 comprises 19 residues. The V end lost 2 bases, the J end lost 4 bases, and 21 bases lay between the germline ends. CDR3 in amino acids: CASSLRTHNPARYNSPLHF. The CDR3 bases are TGTGCCAGCAGTTTACGGACCCATAACCCGGCGAGATATAATTCACCCCTCCACTTT.

The rearrangement uses TRBV11-3 and TRBJ2-1, with D perhaps matching TRBD1 (6 bases). CDR1 and CDR2 from the germline V gene are SGHNT and YENEEA. V gave up 5 bases and J gave up 9 bases, with 20 bases separating them. The CDR3 spans 15 residues. DNA of the CDR3: TGTGCCAGCAGCGGGAAACAGGGAGCTAGGGGTGAGCAGTTCTTC. This translates into CASSGKQGARGEQFF.

CDR3 nucleotides: TGCGCCAGCAGCCAGCTTTTTAGGGCTAATGAAAAACTGTTTTTT. It yields the protein CASSQLFRANEKLFF. The chain combines TRBV4-1 with TRBJ1-4; D is unresolved. V was cut by 3 bases and J by 3 bases, with 11 bases left in between. Germline CDR1 is MGHRA and CDR2 is YSYEKL. This CDR3 is built from 15 residues.

CDR3 residues: CASSVQGALNQPQHF. For the CDR3, the DNA is TGTGCCAGCAGCGTACAGGGCGCTCTCAATCAGCCCCAGCATTTT. The chain couples TRBV7-2 to TRBJ1-5; TRBD1 might be the D (6 bases). CDR1 and CDR2 from the germline V gene are SGHTA and FQGNSA. The CDR3 is 15 residues long. V was clipped by 5 bases and J by 3 bases, with 14 bases between them.

This clone was counted a single time. The rearrangement links TRBV7-2 to TRBJ2-6, with D hard to call. Germline values: CDR1 SGHTA, CDR2 FQGNSA. V shed 1 base and J shed 1 base, with 8 bases lying between them. This CDR3 has 16 amino acids. The CDR3 DNA sequence: TGTGCCAGCAGCTTAGTCGTGGGTTCTGGGGCCAACGTCCTGACTTTC. This codes for CASSLVVGSGANVLTF.

The rearrangement uses TRBV29-1 and TRBJ2-7; 7 bases map to TRBD1. This CDR3 contains 15 residues. CDR1 and CDR2 from the germline V gene are SQVTM and ANQGSEA. Trimming at V came to 5 bases and at J to 2 bases, leaving 12 bases not matched to a gene. CDR3 sequence reads: CSVRGGHIRTYEQYF. The CDR3 DNA reads as TGCAGCGTTAGAGGGGGCCACATAAGAACCTACGAGCAGTACTTC.

The rearrangement uses TRBV7-3 and TRBJ2-1; 7 bases agree with TRBD2. Germline V lookup: CDR1 SGHTA, CDR2 FQGTGA. Trimming cost V 4 bases and J 1 base; bases outside gene matches: 1. The CDR3 totals 14 residues. The CDR3 spells CASSYGGSYNEQFF. The CDR3, as DNA: TGTGCCAGCAGCTACGGGGGGTCCTACAATGAGCAGTTCTTC.

This chain links TRBV9 with TRBJ2-2; 8 bases agree with TRBD2. With V trimmed by 4 bases and J by 4 bases, 3 bases remained unmatched. Looked up from germline, CDR1 is SGDLS and CDR2 is YYNGEE. The CDR3 runs 14 residues. Here the CDR3 reads CASSSGGGTGELFF. Written as DNA, the CDR3 is TGTGCCAGCAGCTCCGGGGGGGGCACCGGGGAGCTGTTTTTT.

CDR3 protein: CASSSSITSGGLSTDTQYF. The CDR3 region has the DNA TGTGCCAGCAGCTCAAGCATCACTAGCGGGGGCCTTAGCACAGATACGCAGTATTTT. The genes are TRBV4-2 and TRBJ2-3; 11 positions match TRBD2. The CDR3 has 19 residues. Germline CDR1 LGHNA, CDR2 YNFKEQ. Trimming took 5 bases from V and 0 from J; bases not matched to a gene: 13.

The chain joins TRBV9 to TRBJ1-6; no clear D gene. CDR1 SGDLS and CDR2 YYNGEE come from the germline V gene. V was pared by 3 bases and J by 2 bases, with 6 bases between. The length of the CDR3 is 14 residues. CDR3 in DNA: TGTGCCAGCAGCGCCGGGGCCTATAATTCACCCCTCCACTTT. Translated: CASSAGAYNSPLHF.

This clone was counted a single time. V gene TRBV30 combines with J gene TRBJ1-1; maybe TRBD1 (5 bases). This CDR3 comprises 12 residues. V lost 4 bases, J lost 6 bases, and 12 bases lay in between. Germline V gene sequence: CDR1 GTSNPN, CDR2 SVGIG (reference sequence). CDR3 residues: CAWTGGGPEAFF. CDR3 coding DNA: TGTGCCTGGACGGGGGGAGGCCCTGAAGCTTTCTTT.

The chain employs TRBV29-1 and TRBJ2-2; 10 positions match TRBD2. V dropped 4 bases and J dropped 5; count of bases not matched to a gene: 7. Germline CDR1 and CDR2: SQVTM and ANQGSEA. The CDR3 consists of 15 residues. CDR3 residues: CSVGASGGGTGELFF. The CDR3 nucleotides read TGCAGCGTTGGAGCTAGCGGGGGCGGGACCGGGGAGCTGTTTTTT.

As for this clone: The same CDR3 also results from other DNA sequences found in this sample. V and J are TRBV6-5 and TRBJ2-7; either TRBD1 or TRBD2 may supply D (5 bases each). Trimming removed 4 bases at V and 4 bases at J, with 20 bases between. CDR3 length: 16 amino acids. Germline V gene sequence: CDR1 MNHEY, CDR2 SVGAGI. The CDR3 nucleotides are TGTGCCAGCAGTTCTGGACCCCAGGGAGTGGGGTACGAGCAGTACTTC. Translation gives CASSSGPQGVGYEQYF.

The genes are TRBV3-1 (or the pseudogene TRBV3-2) and TRBJ2-1, with 10 bases that match TRBD2. This CDR3 is 16 amino acids long. Germline CDR1 reads LGHDT; CDR2 reads YNNKEL (reference sequence). The J segment lost 0 bases and the V segment lost 1 base, leaving 0 bases of the junction unmatched. As DNA, the CDR3 is TGTGCCAGCAGCCAAGGGACTAGCGGCTCCTACAATGAGCAGTTCTTC. Residues: CASSQGTSGSYNEQFF.

This chain connects TRBV29-1 to TRBJ2-7; 8 bases match TRBD1. Unmatched junction bases numbered 11, after V lost 7 bases and J lost 9 bases. Germline loops: CDR1 SQVTM, CDR2 ANQGSEA. The CDR3 sequence is 12 residues long. The chain's CDR3 is CSALDRGVWQYF. The CDR3, as DNA: TGCAGCGCCCTAGACAGGGGCGTATGGCAGTACTTC.

V and J are TRBV28 and TRBJ1-2; 7 bases agree with TRBD1. The CDR3 is 11 residues long. V shed 5 bases and J 7 bases; nucleotides not matched to a gene: 1. Germline V gene sequence: CDR1 MDHEN, CDR2 SYDVKM. The CDR3 sequence: CASSDRVGYTF. The CDR3 coding sequence is TGTGCCAGCAGTGACAGGGTTGGCTACACCTTC.

V usage is TRBV7-9 and J usage is TRBJ2-1, with 8 bases that match TRBD1. The V segment lost 6 bases and the J segment 3 bases; nucleotides outside the gene matches: 4. CDR1 is SEHNR, CDR2 FQNEAQ, per germline (reference sequence). The CDR3 loop spans 14 amino acids. CDR3 protein: CASRYGQGYNEQFF. CDR3 nucleotide sequence: TGTGCCAGCAGATACGGACAGGGCTACAATGAGCAGTTCTTC.

DNA for the CDR3: TGTGCCAGCAGTGAAGGCTCGGGCGGGAAGACCTACGAGCAGTACTTC. As protein: CASSEGSGGKTYEQYF. The V and J genes are TRBV2 and TRBJ2-7, with a tentative D call TRBD2 (6 bases). V lost 1 base, J lost 2 bases, and 15 bases lay in between. Per germline, CDR1 SNHLY and CDR2 FYNNEI. This CDR3 is built from 16 residues.

The V call is TRBV5-8, the J call TRBJ1-5; the D is unclear. The CDR3 extends over 13 amino acids. Germline V gene lookup returns CDR1 SGHTS and CDR2 YDEGEE. V was cut by 3 bases and J by 7 bases, with 11 bases left in between. As DNA, the CDR3 is TGTGCCAGCAGCTATGTAGAAATCCAGCCCCAGCATTTT. The encoded protein is CASSYVEIQPQHF. The entire variable domain, with the rest obtained from reference TRBV5-8 and TRBJ1-5, is as follows: EAGVTQSPTHLIKTRGQQATLRCSPISGHTSVYWYQQALGLGLQFLLWYDEGEERNRGNFPPRFSGRQFPNYSSELNVNALELEDSALYLCASSYVEIQPQHFGDGTRLSIL.

This clone has just a few counts. The chain carries TRBV4-1 and TRBJ1-5, with 8 bases aligning to TRBD1. Germline V gene sequence: CDR1 MGHRA, CDR2 YSYEKL. The CDR3 has 15 amino acids. V was pared by 5 bases and J by 6 bases, with 9 bases of the junction left unmatched. The chain's CDR3 is CASSRDRTLGQPQHF. As DNA, the CDR3 is TGCGCCAGCAGCAGGGACAGGACCTTAGGTCAGCCCCAGCATTTT.